The rows below give T cell receptor beta chains drawn from one sample of a study of cytomegalovirus exposure and HLA in healthy donors. Here immunoSEQ multiplex PCR was the method, and the copy in TCRdb shows in-frame clones only, minus some. This table has approximately 76,000 clones, roughly 85% appearing once. The sequencing sample was made of PBMCs. The receptors derive from a man in his thirties or forties in good health and CMV-seronegative. Each CDR3 is given with its conserved first and last residue. Fields, in order: J gene, V gene, CDR3 protein.

j_gene: TRBJ2-3
v_gene: TRBV30
CDR3aa: CAWEGVWSTDTQYF

j_gene: TRBJ2-7
v_gene: TRBV16
CDR3aa: CASSQSGSHFSYEQYF

j_gene: TRBJ2-7
v_gene: TRBV4-3
CDR3aa: CASSQADRSYEQYF

j_gene: TRBJ1-2
v_gene: TRBV6-5
CDR3aa: CASSTHGSYGYTF

j_gene: TRBJ2-2
v_gene: TRBV7-2
CDR3aa: CASSLGGGNTGELFF

j_gene: TRBJ1-2
v_gene: TRBV9
CDR3aa: CASSLQGQNGYTF

j_gene: TRBJ2-7
v_gene: TRBV7-2
CDR3aa: CASSVNLYRDEQYF

j_gene: TRBJ2-5
v_gene: TRBV6-4
CDR3aa: CASSDGQGAETQYF

j_gene: TRBJ1-1
v_gene: TRBV5-4
CDR3aa: CASSFDRDRGGSTEAFF

j_gene: TRBJ2-5
v_gene: TRBV5-1
CDR3aa: CASSPPGTEETQYF

j_gene: TRBJ1-2
v_gene: TRBV4-1
CDR3aa: CASSQVEGQVGLGGYTF

j_gene: TRBJ2-4
v_gene: TRBV27
CDR3aa: CASSHRQGGPWNIQYF

j_gene: TRBJ2-7
v_gene: TRBV6-1
CDR3aa: CASSDLPSAKAGEQYF

j_gene: TRBJ1-1
v_gene: TRBV29-1
CDR3aa: CSVKVGQGVTEAFF

j_gene: TRBJ2-5
v_gene: TRBV5-1
CDR3aa: CASSSRILADSQETQYF

j_gene: TRBJ1-2
v_gene: TRBV4-1
CDR3aa: CASSQDRANYGYTF

j_gene: TRBJ1-1
v_gene: TRBV5-1
CDR3aa: CASSLENSNTEAFF

j_gene: TRBJ2-4
v_gene: TRBV9
CDR3aa: CASSATLTGVDKNIQYF

j_gene: TRBJ2-5
v_gene: TRBV7-6
CDR3aa: CASSLSGTRGTETQYF

j_gene: TRBJ2-1
v_gene: TRBV2
CDR3aa: CASRADRGEYNEQFF

j_gene: TRBJ2-3
v_gene: TRBV6-1
CDR3aa: CASSGAGDKADTQYF

j_gene: .
v_gene: TRBV27
CDR3aa: CASSSGQGNYADEQYF

j_gene: TRBJ2-1
v_gene: TRBV6-1
CDR3aa: CASSEFVQGKEQFF

j_gene: TRBJ2-7
v_gene: TRBV10-1
CDR3aa: CASKWGQNTTAADEQYF

j_gene: TRBJ2-3
v_gene: TRBV5-1
CDR3aa: CASSFGTGYNTDTQYF

j_gene: TRBJ2-7
v_gene: TRBV29-1
CDR3aa: CSVEDSSYEQYF

j_gene: TRBJ1-4
v_gene: TRBV6-1
CDR3aa: CASSAHRGQREKLFF

j_gene: TRBJ2-7
v_gene: TRBV2
CDR3aa: CASSEQDYEQYF

j_gene: TRBJ2-2
v_gene: TRBV9
CDR3aa: CASSVGGAPNTGELFF

j_gene: TRBJ2-7
v_gene: TRBV7-2
CDR3aa: CASSFPPGPGLYF

j_gene: TRBJ1-3
v_gene: TRBV6-1
CDR3aa: CASSEAEGSGNTIYF

j_gene: TRBJ2-2
v_gene: TRBV7-2
CDR3aa: CASSSLPLNTGELFF

j_gene: TRBJ2-1
v_gene: TRBV7-2
CDR3aa: CASSSRGTGGRDEQFF

j_gene: TRBJ2-7
v_gene: TRBV29-1
CDR3aa: CSVEDLNRGREQYF

j_gene: TRBJ2-2
v_gene: TRBV9
CDR3aa: CASSVAPAEMNTGELFF

j_gene: TRBJ2-7
v_gene: TRBV7-6
CDR3aa: CASSLQGLGEQYF

j_gene: TRBJ2-5
v_gene: TRBV7-7
CDR3aa: CASSLGTLATETQYF

j_gene: TRBJ1-4
v_gene: TRBV27
CDR3aa: CASSTPGERVWKNEKLFF

j_gene: TRBJ2-1
v_gene: TRBV19
CDR3aa: CASSIDLAGGPREQFF

j_gene: TRBJ1-3
v_gene: TRBV9
CDR3aa: CASSPRQGGSSGNTIYF

j_gene: TRBJ2-2
v_gene: TRBV7-8
CDR3aa: CASSLTGRNTEELFF

j_gene: TRBJ1-6
v_gene: TRBV7-2
CDR3aa: CASTSGQGYSPLHF

j_gene: TRBJ1-1
v_gene: TRBV7-9
CDR3aa: CASSLPRGAFF

j_gene: TRBJ2-1
v_gene: TRBV7-2
CDR3aa: CASSVGSAGIYNEQFF

j_gene: TRBJ1-1
v_gene: TRBV19
CDR3aa: CASSIGNLNTEAFF

j_gene: TRBJ1-5
v_gene: TRBV10-3
CDR3aa: CAISPGGRGEKQPQHF

j_gene: TRBJ2-3
v_gene: TRBV15
CDR3aa: CATSRDWTTGKYF

j_gene: TRBJ1-6
v_gene: TRBV18
CDR3aa: CASSPSRGNNSPLHF

j_gene: TRBJ2-1
v_gene: TRBV29-1
CDR3aa: CSVVQYNEQFF

j_gene: TRBJ1-1
v_gene: TRBV10-3
CDR3aa: CAISESNAGNTEAFF

j_gene: TRBJ1-5
v_gene: TRBV10-2
CDR3aa: CASSDIEVQPQHF

j_gene: TRBJ1-6
v_gene: TRBV7-2
CDR3aa: CASSLWRGQGNSPLHF

j_gene: TRBJ2-3
v_gene: TRBV10-2
CDR3aa: CASRDKTGKQDTQYF

j_gene: TRBJ2-2
v_gene: TRBV19
CDR3aa: CASQTGFHTGELFF

j_gene: TRBJ2-4
v_gene: TRBV18
CDR3aa: CASSPVRDRVDKNIQYF

j_gene: TRBJ1-2
v_gene: TRBV7-9
CDR3aa: CASSRDWNYGYTF

j_gene: TRBJ2-3
v_gene: TRBV4-1
CDR3aa: CASSPEGTDTQYF

j_gene: TRBJ2-1
v_gene: TRBV7-9
CDR3aa: CASSSAGTSGEFIFF

j_gene: TRBJ1-1
v_gene: TRBV2
CDR3aa: CASKWSENTEAFF